This TCR beta chain was documented in a study of a mutant IDH1 vaccine in newly diagnosed glioma. Study as a whole: Vaccination was launched 4-6 weeks after radiotherapy alone, or with temozolomide cycles. Treated patients, averaging approximately 40 years, were roughly 60% male and approximately 38% female.

Time point here: week 47, end of study. Doses consisted of 300 ug of mutant IDH1 20-mer peptide each, paired with topical imiquimod. Note on this clone: The antigen is undetermined.

Sequenced by immunoSEQ multiplex PCR; TCRdb stores in-frame clones only, minus some. The table includes 30,000 to 40,000 clones, roughly 90% detected once. The CDR3 runs 16 residues. Germline assignment: CDR1 KGHSH and CDR2 LQKENI. V gave up 3 bases and J gave up 2 bases; unmatched junction bases: 6. This chain joins TRBV18 and TRBJ1-5, with 8 bases identical to TRBD1. This material consisted of PBMCs, taken from a glioma patient whose treatment included an IDH1 peptide vaccine. The clonotype originates from a woman between 40 and 50 years old with glioma. Here the CDR3 reads CASSPEPGQGNQPQHF. CDR3 DNA sequence: TGTGCCAGCTCACCCGAACCGGGACAGGGCAATCAGCCCCAGCATTTT. Using reference TRBV18 and TRBJ1-5 for the parts outside the CDR3, the full variable domain is NAGVMQNPRHLVRRRGQEARLRCSPMKGHSHVYWYRQLPEEGLKFMVYLQKENIIDESGMPKERFSAEFPKEGPSILRIQQVVRGDSAAYFCASSPEPGQGNQPQHFGDGTRLSIL.